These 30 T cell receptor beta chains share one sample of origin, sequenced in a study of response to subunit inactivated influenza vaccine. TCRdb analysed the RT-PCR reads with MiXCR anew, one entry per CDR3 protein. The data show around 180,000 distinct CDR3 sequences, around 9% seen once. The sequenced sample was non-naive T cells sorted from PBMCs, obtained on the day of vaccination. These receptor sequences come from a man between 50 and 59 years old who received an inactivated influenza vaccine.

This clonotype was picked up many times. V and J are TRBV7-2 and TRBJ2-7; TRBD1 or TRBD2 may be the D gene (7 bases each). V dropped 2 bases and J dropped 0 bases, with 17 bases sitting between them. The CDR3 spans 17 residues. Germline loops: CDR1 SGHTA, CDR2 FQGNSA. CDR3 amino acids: CASSLWGGQKFSYEQYF. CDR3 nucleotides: TGTGCCAGCAGCTTATGGGGGGGACAGAAGTTCTCCTACGAGCAGTACTTC.

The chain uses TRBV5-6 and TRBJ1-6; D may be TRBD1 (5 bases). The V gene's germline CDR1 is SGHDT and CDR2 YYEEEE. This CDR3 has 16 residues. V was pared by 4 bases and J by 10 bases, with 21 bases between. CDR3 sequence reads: CASSLTGTGVRSPLHF. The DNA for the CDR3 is TGTGCCAGCAGCCTTACCGGGACGGGCGTGAGGTCACCCCTCCACTTT.

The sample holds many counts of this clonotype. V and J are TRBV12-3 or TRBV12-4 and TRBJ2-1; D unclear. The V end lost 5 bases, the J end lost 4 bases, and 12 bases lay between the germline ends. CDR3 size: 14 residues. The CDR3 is CASSLQSGYNEQFF. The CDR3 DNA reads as TGTGCCAGCAGTCTTCAGAGTGGATACAATGAGCAGTTCTTC.

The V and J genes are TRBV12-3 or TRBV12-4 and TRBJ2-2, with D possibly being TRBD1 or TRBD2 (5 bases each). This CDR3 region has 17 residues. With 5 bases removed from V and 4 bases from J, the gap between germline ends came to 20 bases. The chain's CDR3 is CASSPDWGMASTGELFF. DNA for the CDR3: TGTGCCAGCAGTCCCGATTGGGGGATGGCTTCCACCGGGGAGCTGTTTTTT.

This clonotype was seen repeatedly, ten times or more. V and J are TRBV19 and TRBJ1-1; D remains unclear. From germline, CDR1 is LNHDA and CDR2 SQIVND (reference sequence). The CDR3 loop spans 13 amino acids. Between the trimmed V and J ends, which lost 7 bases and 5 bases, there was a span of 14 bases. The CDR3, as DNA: TGTGCCAGTACTTACGGGGTGAGGACTGAAGCTTTCTTT. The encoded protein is CASTYGVRTEAFF.

The CDR3 spells CAWSVSGAKNIQYF. In nucleotides, the CDR3 is TGTGCCTGGAGTGTTTCCGGGGCCAAAAACATTCAGTACTTC. The chain employs TRBV30 and TRBJ2-4, with D unclear. Per the germline V gene, CDR1 is GTSNPN and CDR2 is SVGIG (reference sequence). The V gene lost 0 bases and the J gene lost 1 base, with 7 bases spanning the gap. This CDR3 region has 14 residues.

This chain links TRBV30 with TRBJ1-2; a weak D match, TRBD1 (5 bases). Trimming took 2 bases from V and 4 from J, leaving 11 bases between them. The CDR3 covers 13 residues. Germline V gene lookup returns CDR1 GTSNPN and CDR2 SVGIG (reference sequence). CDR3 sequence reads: CAWSYQGFYGYTF. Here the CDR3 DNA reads TGTGCCTGGAGTTATCAGGGATTCTATGGCTACACCTTC.

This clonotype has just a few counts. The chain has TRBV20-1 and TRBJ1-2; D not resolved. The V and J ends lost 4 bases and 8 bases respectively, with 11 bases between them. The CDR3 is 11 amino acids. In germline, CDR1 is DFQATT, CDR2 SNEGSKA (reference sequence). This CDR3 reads CSAMSGWGYTF. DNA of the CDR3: TGCAGTGCTATGTCGGGTTGGGGCTACACCTTC.

The CDR3 is CASSRDRGSSSSYEQYF. Written as DNA, the CDR3 is TGTGCCAGCAGCCGGGACAGGGGGTCCTCCTCATCCTACGAGCAGTACTTC. The chain couples TRBV7-2 to TRBJ2-7, with 11 bases aligning to TRBD1. This CDR3 is built from 17 residues. V shed 5 bases and J 1 base; nucleotides not matched to a gene: 10. Germline V gene data show CDR1 as SGHTA and CDR2 as FQGNSA.

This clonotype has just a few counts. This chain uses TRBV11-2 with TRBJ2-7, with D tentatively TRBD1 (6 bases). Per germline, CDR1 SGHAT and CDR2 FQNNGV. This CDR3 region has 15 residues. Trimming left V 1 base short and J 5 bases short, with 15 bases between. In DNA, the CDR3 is TGTGCCAGCAGCTTAGTAGGGACACCGGACCACGAGCAGTACTTC. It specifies CASSLVGTPDHEQYF.

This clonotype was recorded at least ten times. The CDR3 bases are TGTGCCATCAGTGATCCCACGGGAAACCACTACGAGCAGTACTTC. Translating gives CAISDPTGNHYEQYF. This sequence joins TRBV10-3 and TRBJ2-7, with a tentative D call TRBD2 (5 bases). Trimming pared 3 bases from V and 3 bases from J, leaving 15 bases between. Germline loops: CDR1 ENHRY, CDR2 SYGVKD. The CDR3 is 15 residues long.

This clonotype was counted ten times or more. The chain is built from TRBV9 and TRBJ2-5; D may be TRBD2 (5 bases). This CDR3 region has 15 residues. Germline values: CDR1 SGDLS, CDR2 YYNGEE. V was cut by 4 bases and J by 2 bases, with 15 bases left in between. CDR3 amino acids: CASSPGVAQQETQYF. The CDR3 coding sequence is TGTGCCAGCAGCCCTGGGGTAGCGCAACAAGAGACCCAGTACTTC. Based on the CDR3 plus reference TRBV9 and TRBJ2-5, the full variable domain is DSGVTQTPKHLITATGQRVTLRCSPRSGDLSVYWYQQSLDQGLQFLIQYYNGEERAKGNILERFSAQQFPDLHSELNLSSLELGDSALYFCASSPGVAQQETQYFGPGTRLLVL.

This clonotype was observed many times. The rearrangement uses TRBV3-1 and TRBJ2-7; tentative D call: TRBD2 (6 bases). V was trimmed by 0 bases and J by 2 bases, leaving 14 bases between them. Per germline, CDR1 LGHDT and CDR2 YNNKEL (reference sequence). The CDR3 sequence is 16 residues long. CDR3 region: CASSQDLGTGAYEQYF. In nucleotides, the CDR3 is TGTGCCAGCAGCCAAGATTTAGGGACTGGGGCCTACGAGCAGTACTTC.

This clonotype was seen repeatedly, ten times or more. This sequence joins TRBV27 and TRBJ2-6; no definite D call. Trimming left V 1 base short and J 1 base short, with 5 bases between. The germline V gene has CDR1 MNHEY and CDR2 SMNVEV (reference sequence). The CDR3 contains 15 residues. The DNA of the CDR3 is TGTGCCAGCAGTTTATGGGGTTCTGGGGCCAACGTCCTGACTTTC. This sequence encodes CASSLWGSGANVLTF.

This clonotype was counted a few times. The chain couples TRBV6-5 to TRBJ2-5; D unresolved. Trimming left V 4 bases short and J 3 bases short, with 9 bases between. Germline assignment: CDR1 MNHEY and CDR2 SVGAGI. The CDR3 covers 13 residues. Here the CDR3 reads CASSSLGEETQYF. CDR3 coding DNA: TGTGCCAGCAGTTCCTTAGGAGAAGAGACCCAGTACTTC.

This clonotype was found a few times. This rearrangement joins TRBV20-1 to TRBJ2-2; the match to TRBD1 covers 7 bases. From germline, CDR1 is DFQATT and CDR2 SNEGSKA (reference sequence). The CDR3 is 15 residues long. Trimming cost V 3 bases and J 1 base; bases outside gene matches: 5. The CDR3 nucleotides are TGCAGTGCTAGTAAACAGGGGATGAACACCGGGGAGCTGTTTTTT. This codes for CSASKQGMNTGELFF.

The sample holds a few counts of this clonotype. This chain's CDR3 is CASSQGVRDDHEQFF. The CDR3 DNA is TGTGCCAGCAGCCAAGGCGTTCGGGATGACCATGAGCAGTTCTTC. V usage is TRBV3-1 and J usage is TRBJ2-1; D is perhaps TRBD2 (5 bases). Trimming took 1 base from V and 8 from J, leaving 15 bases between them. The CDR3 consists of 15 residues. Germline CDR1 is LGHDT and CDR2 is YNNKEL (reference sequence).

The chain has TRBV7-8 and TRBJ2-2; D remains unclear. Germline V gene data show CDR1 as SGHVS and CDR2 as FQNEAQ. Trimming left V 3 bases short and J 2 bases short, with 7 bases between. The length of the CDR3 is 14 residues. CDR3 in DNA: TGTGCCAGCAGCTTGCGCGGAAACACCGGGGAGCTGTTTTTT. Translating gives CASSLRGNTGELFF.

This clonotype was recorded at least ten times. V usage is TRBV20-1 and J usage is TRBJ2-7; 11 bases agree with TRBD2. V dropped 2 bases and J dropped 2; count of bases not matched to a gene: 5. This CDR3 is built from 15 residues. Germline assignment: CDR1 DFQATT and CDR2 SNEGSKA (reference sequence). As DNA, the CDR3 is TGCAGTGCTAGACCCCTAGCGGGGGGAACCTACGAGCAGTACTTC. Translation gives CSARPLAGGTYEQYF.

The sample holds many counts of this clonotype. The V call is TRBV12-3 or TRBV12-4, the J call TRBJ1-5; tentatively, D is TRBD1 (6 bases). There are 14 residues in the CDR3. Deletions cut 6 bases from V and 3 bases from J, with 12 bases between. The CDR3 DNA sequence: TGTGCCAGCAGCCCCGGACAGTTCAATCAGCCCCAGCATTTT. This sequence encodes CASSPGQFNQPQHF.

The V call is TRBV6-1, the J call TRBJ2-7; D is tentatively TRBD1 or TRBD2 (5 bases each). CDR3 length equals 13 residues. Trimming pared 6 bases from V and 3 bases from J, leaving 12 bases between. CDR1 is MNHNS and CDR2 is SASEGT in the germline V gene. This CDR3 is CASSQGGFYEQYF. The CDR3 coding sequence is TGTGCCAGCAGCCAGGGCGGGTTCTACGAGCAGTACTTC.

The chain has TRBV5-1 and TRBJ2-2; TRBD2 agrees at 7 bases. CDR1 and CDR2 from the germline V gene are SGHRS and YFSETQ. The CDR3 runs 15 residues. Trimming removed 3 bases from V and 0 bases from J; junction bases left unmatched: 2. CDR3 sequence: CASSYSGPNTGELFF. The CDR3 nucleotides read TGCGCCAGCAGCTATAGCGGGCCGAACACCGGGGAGCTGTTTTTT. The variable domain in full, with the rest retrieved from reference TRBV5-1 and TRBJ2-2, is KAGVTQTPRYLIKTRGQQVTLSCSPISGHRSVSWYQQTPGQGLQFLFEYFSETQRNKGNFPGRFSGRQFSNSRSEMNVSTLELGDSALYLCASSYSGPNTGELFFGEGSRLTVL.

The CDR3 spells CASQPGPLQETQYF. CDR3 DNA sequence: TGTGCCAGCCAACCGGGACCCCTGCAAGAGACCCAGTACTTC. The chain joins TRBV9 to TRBJ2-5; possibly TRBD1 or TRBD2 for D (5 bases each). Per germline, CDR1 SGDLS and CDR2 YYNGEE. V dropped 7 bases and J dropped 2 bases, with 15 bases sitting between them. The CDR3 extends over 14 amino acids.

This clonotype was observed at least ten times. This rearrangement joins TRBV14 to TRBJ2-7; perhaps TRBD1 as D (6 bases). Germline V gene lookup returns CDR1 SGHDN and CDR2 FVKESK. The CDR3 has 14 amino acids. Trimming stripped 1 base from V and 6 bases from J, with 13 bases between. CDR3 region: CASSQAFTGSEQYF. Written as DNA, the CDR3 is TGTGCCAGCAGCCAAGCCTTCACAGGGAGCGAGCAGTACTTC.

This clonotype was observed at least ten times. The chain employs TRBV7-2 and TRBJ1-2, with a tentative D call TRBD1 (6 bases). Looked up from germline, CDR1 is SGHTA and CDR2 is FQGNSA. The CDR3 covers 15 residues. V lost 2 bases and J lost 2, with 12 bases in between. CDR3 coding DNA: TGTGCCAGCAGCTTAAACACAGGGCAAAACTATGGCTACACCTTC. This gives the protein CASSLNTGQNYGYTF.

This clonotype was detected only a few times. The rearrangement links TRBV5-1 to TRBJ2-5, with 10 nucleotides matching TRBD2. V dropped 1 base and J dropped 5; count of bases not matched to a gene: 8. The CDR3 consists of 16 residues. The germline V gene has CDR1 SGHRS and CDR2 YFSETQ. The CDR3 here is CASSLSGLAARETQYF. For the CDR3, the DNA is TGCGCCAGCAGCTTGTCCGGACTAGCGGCCCGGGAGACCCAGTACTTC.

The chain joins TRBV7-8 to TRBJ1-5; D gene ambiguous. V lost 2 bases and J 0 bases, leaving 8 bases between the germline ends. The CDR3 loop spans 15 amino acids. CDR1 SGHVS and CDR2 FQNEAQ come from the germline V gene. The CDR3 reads CASSLQGFSNQPQHF. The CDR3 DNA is TGTGCCAGCAGCTTACAAGGGTTTAGCAATCAGCCCCAGCATTTT.

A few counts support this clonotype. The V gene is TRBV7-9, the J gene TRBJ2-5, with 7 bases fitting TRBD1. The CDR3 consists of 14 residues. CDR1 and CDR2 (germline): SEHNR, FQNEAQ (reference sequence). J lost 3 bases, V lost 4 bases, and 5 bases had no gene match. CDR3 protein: CASSSPGGKETQYF. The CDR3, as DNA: TGTGCCAGCAGCTCGCCAGGGGGTAAAGAGACCCAGTACTTC.

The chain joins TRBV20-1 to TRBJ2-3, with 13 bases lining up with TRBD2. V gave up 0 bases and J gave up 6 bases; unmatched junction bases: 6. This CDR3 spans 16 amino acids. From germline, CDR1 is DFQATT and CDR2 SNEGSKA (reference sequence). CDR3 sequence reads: CSARDMGLAGFDTQYF. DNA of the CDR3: TGCAGTGCTAGAGATATGGGACTAGCGGGATTTGATACGCAGTATTTT.

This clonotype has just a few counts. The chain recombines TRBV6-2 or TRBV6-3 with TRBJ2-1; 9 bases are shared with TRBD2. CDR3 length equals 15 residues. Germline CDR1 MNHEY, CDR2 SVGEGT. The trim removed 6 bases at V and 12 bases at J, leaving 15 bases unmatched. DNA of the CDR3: TGTGCCAGCAGCTTGGGCCTAGCGGGACCGCTTTCGCAGTTCTTC. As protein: CASSLGLAGPLSQFF.